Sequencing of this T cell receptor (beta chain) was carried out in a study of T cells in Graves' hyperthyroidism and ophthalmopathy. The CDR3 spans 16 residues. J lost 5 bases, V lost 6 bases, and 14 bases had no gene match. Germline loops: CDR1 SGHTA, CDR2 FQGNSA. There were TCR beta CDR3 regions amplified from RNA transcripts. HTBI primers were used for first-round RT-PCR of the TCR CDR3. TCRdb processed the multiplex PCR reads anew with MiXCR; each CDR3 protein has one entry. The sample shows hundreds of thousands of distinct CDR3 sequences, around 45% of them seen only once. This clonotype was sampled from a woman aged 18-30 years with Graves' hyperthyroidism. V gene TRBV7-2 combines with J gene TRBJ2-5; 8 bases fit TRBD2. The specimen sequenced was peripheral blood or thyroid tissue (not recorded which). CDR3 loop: CASSRTSSLGWETQYF. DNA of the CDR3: TGTGCCAGCAGTCGGACTAGCAGCTTAGGGTGGGAGACCCAGTACTTC.